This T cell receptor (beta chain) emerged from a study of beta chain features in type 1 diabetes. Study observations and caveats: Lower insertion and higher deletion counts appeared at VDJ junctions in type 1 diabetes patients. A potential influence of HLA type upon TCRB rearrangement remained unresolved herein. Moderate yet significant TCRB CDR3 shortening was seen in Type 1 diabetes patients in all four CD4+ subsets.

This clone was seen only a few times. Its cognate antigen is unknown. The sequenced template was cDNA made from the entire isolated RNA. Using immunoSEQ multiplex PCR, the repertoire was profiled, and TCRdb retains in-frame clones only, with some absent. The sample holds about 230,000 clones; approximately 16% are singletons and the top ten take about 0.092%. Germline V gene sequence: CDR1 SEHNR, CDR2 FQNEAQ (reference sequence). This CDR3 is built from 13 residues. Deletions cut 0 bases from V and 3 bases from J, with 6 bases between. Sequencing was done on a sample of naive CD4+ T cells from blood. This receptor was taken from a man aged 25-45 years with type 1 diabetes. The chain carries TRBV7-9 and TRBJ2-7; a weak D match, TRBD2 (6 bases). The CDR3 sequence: CASSLAGGYEQYF. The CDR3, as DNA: TGTGCCAGCAGCTTAGCGGGAGGCTACGAGCAGTACTTC.